This T cell receptor beta chain was captured in a study of blood T cell repertoires in COVID-19. About the study: From T cells, B-cell-depleted T cells, or PBMCs came the material, which was cDNA or gDNA.

V lost 6 bases and J 2 bases, leaving 8 bases between the germline ends. Germline CDR1 and CDR2: SGHTA and FQGNSA. The CDR3 is made up of 13 amino acids. Authors' processing steps: Amplification of reference gene primers provided the estimated nucleated cell counts. Using immunoSEQ multiplex PCR, the repertoire was profiled, and TCRdb retains in-frame clones only, with some absent. V and J calls and clone size are copied from that table; D and trimming were computed from the DNA. The sample has about 330,000 clones, approximately 85% seen once; the top ten hold 7.2%. The sample consisted of peripheral blood. The V and J genes are TRBV7-2 and TRBJ2-1; D perhaps matches TRBD2 (5 bases). The clonotype comes from a human donor in a cohort sampled during active COVID-19. CDR3 sequence reads: CASRAGTYNEQFF. For the CDR3, the DNA is TGTGCCAGCAGAGCCGGGACCTACAATGAGCAGTTCTTC. Drawing the rest from reference TRBV7-2 and TRBJ2-1, the complete variable domain is GAGVSQSPSNKVTEKGKDVELRCDPISGHTALYWYRQSLGQGLEFLIYFQGNSAPDKSGLPSDRFSAERTGGSVSTLTIQRTQQEDSAVYLCASRAGTYNEQFFGPGTRLTVL.